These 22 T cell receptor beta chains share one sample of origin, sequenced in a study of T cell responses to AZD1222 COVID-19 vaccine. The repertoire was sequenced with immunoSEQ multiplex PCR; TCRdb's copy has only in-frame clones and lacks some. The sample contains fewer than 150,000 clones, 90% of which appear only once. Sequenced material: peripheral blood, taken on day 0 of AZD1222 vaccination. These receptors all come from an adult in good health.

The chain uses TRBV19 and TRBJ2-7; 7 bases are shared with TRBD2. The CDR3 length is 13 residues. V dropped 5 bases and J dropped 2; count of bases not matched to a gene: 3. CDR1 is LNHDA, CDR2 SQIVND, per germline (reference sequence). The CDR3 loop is CASSRGVAYEQYF. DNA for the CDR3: TGTGCCAGTAGTCGGGGGGTCGCCTACGAGCAGTACTTC.

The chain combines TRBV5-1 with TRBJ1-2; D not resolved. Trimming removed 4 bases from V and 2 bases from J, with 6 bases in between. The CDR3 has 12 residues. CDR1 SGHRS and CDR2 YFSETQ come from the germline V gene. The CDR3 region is CASSGENYGYTF. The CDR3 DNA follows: TGCGCCAGCAGCGGAGAAAACTATGGCTACACCTTC.

In DNA, the CDR3 is TGTGCCAGCAGTTACTCTCCGGGGGCGCGGGAGCAGTACTTC. It specifies CASSYSPGAREQYF. The rearrangement joins TRBV6-5 to TRBJ2-7, with D perhaps matching TRBD1 or TRBD2 (6 bases each). Germline lookup yields CDR1 MNHEY and CDR2 SVGAGI. The CDR3 is 14 amino acids. V lost 0 bases and J 7 bases, leaving 13 bases between the germline ends.

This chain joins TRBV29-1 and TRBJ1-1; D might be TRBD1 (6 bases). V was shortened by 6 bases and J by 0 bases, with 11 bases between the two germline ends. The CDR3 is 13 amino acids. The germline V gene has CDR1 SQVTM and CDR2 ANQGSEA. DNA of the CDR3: TGCAGCGTGGCTGGACAGCTGAACACTGAAGCTTTCTTT. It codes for CSVAGQLNTEAFF.

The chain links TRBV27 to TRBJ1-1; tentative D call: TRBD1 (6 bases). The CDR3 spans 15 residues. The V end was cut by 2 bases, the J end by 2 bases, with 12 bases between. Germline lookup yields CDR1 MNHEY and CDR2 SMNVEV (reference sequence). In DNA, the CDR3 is TGTGCCAGCAGTTTAGGAGGCAGGGGAAACACTGAAGCTTTCTTT. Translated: CASSLGGRGNTEAFF.

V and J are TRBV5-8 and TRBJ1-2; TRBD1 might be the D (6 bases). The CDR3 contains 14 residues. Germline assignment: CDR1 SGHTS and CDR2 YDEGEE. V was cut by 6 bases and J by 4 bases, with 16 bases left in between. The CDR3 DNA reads TGTGCCAGCACCTTAGGGGGGGACCTCTATGGCTACACCTTC. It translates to CASTLGGDLYGYTF.

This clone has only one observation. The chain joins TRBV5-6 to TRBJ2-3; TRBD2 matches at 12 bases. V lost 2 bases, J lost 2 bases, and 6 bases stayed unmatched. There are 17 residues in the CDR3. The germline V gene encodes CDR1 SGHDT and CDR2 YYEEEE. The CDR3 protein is CASSFVLAGGPTDTQYF. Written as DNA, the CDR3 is TGTGCCAGCAGCTTCGTACTAGCGGGGGGCCCCACAGATACGCAGTATTTT.

This CDR3 is CASSVLVVGGTPQFF. The CDR3 DNA is TGTGCCAGCAGTGTTTTGGTCGTGGGAGGGACACCTCAGTTCTTC. The chain couples TRBV2 to TRBJ2-1; D is perhaps TRBD2 (7 bases). The V end lost 4 bases, the J end lost 13 bases, and 23 bases lay between the germline ends. The CDR3 is 15 residues long. From germline, CDR1 is SNHLY and CDR2 FYNNEI.

The CDR3 sequence is CASSGTLAPGGELFF. CDR3 coding DNA: TGTGCCAGTAGTGGGACCTTAGCCCCAGGCGGGGAGCTGTTTTTT. The chain recombines TRBV19 with TRBJ2-2; tentatively, D is TRBD1 or TRBD2 (5 bases each). CDR1 is LNHDA, CDR2 SQIVND, per germline (reference sequence). This CDR3 has 15 amino acids. The ends were cut back, 5 bases at V and 7 bases at J, with 17 bases in the middle.

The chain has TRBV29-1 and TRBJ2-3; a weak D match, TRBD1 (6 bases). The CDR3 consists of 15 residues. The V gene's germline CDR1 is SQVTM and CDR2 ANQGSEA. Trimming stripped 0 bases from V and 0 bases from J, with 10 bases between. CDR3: CSVEDGDTSTDTQYF. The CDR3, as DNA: TGCAGCGTTGAAGACGGGGACACTAGCACAGATACGCAGTATTTT.

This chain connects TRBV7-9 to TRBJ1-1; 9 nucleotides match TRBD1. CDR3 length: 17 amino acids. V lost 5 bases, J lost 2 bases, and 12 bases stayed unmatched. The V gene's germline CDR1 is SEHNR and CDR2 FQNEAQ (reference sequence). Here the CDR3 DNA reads TGTGCCAGCAGCGGATCGGACAGGGGTATCGTCAACACTGAAGCTTTCTTT. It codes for CASSGSDRGIVNTEAFF.

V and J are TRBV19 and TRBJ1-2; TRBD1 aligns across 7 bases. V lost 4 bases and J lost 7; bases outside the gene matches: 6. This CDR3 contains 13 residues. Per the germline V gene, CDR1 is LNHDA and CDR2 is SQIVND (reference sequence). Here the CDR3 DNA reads TGTGCCAGTAGTAGCAACAGGGGAACTGGCTACACCTTC. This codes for CASSSNRGTGYTF.

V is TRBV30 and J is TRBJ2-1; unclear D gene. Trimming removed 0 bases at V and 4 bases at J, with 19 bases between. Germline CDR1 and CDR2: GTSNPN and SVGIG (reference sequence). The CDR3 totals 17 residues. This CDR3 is CAWSVQGVRLLYNEQFF. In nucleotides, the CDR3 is TGTGCCTGGAGTGTACAAGGAGTCCGACTCCTTTACAATGAGCAGTTCTTC.

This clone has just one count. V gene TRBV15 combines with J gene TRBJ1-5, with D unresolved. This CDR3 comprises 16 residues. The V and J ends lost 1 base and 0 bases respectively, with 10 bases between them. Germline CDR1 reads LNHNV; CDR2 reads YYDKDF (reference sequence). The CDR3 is CATSRGAADSNQPQHF. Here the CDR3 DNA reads TGTGCCACCAGCAGAGGAGCAGCGGATAGCAATCAGCCCCAGCATTTT. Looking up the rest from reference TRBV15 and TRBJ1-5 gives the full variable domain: DAMVIQNPRYQVTQFGKPVTLSCSQTLNHNVMYWYQQKSSQAPKLLFHYYDKDFNNEADTPDNFQSRRPNTSFCFLDIRSPGLGDTAMYLCATSRGAADSNQPQHFGDGTRLSIL.

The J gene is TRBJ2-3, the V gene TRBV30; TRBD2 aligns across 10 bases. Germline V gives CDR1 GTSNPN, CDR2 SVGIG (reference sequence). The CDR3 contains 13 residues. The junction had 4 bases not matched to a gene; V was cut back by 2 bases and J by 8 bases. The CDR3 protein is CAWSLAGVGTQYF. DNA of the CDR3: TGTGCCTGGAGTCTAGCGGGAGTGGGTACGCAGTATTTT.

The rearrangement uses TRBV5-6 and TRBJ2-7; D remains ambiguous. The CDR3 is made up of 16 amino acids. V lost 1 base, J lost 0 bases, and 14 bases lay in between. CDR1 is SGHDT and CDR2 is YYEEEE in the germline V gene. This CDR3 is CASSLLRIGNSYEQYF. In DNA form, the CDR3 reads TGTGCCAGCAGCTTGTTAAGGATAGGGAACTCCTACGAGCAGTACTTC.

The CDR3 reads CASSSRLLAGGLGNEQFF. CDR3 in DNA: TGTGCCAGCAGCTCTCGCCTACTAGCGGGGGGGCTAGGAAATGAGCAGTTCTTC. This rearrangement joins TRBV13 to TRBJ2-1; 13 bases fit TRBD2. With V trimmed by 4 bases and J by 7 bases, 13 bases remained unmatched. The CDR3 loop spans 18 amino acids. The germline CDR1 and CDR2 sequences are PRHDT and FYEKMQ (reference sequence). The full variable domain, in which reference TRBV13 and TRBJ2-1 provide the parts outside the CDR3, is AAGVIQSPRHLIKEKRETATLKCYPIPRHDTVYWYQQGPGQDPQFLISFYEKMQSDKGSIPDRFSAQQFSDYHSELNMSSLELGDSALYFCASSSRLLAGGLGNEQFFGPGTRLTVL.

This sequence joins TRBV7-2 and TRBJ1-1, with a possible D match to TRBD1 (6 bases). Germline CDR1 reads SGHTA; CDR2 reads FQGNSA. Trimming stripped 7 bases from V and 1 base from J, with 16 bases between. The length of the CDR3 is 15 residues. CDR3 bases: TGTGCCAGCACCCGGAGGGCAGGGGAGAACACTGAAGCTTTCTTT. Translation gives CASTRRAGENTEAFF. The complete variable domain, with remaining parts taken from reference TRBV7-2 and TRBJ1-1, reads GAGVSQSPSNKVTEKGKDVELRCDPISGHTALYWYRQSLGQGLEFLIYFQGNSAPDKSGLPSDRFSAERTGGSVSTLTIQRTQQEDSAVYLCASTRRAGENTEAFFGQGTRLTVV.

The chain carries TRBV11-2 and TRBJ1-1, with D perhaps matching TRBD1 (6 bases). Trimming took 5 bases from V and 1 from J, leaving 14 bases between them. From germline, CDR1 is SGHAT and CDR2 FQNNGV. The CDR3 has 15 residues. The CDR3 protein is CASSPEGGRNTEAFF. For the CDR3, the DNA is TGTGCCAGCAGCCCGGAAGGGGGTAGGAACACTGAAGCTTTCTTT.

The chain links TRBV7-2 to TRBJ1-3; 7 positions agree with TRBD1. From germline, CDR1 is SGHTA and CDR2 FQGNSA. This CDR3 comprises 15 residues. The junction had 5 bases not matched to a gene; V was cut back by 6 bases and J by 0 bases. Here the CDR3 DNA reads TGTGCCAGCAGTTATACAGGGGACTCTGGAAACACCATATATTTT. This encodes CASSYTGDSGNTIYF.

The CDR3 nucleotides read TGCGCCAGCAGCTTATTGACAGGGGGACCGATTATGAACACTGAAGCTTTCTTT. Protein: CASSLLTGGPIMNTEAFF. This chain connects TRBV5-1 to TRBJ1-1; 9 nucleotides align to TRBD1. This CDR3 comprises 18 residues. Germline values: CDR1 SGHRS, CDR2 YFSETQ. J gave up 0 bases and V 2 bases, and 11 bases lay outside the gene matches.

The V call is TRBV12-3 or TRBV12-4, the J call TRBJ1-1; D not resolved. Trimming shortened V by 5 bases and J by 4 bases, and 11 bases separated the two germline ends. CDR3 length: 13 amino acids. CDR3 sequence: CASSPSWGTEAFF. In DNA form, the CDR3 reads TGTGCCAGCAGTCCCTCCTGGGGCACTGAAGCTTTCTTT.